This T cell receptor (beta chain) was captured in a study of cytomegalovirus exposure and HLA in healthy donors. Study at large: Counted in an early data release were tens of millions of unique TCRs from HLA-typed donors.

Notes on the study in general: Earlier analysis looked at TCR beta V segments, and most were productive about 87% or about 30% of the time. Trimming of TCR beta V- and J-genes showed a link, identified in a later analysis, to a missense DCLRE1C variant.

PCR amplification relied on 60 Vbeta primers (plus 13 Jbeta primers). Per the authors' pipeline: As a later analysis found, there were 82 million or so unique TCR beta chains, of which roughly 11 million were shared. Sequenced by immunoSEQ multiplex PCR; TCRdb stores in-frame clones only, minus some. That table supplies the V and J calls and clone size; D and trimming were determined from the DNA. The repertoire holds more than 80,000 clones, with around four fifths as singletons. Details on this clone: Its antigen is not known.

This TCR came from a woman aged 40-49 years in good health and CMV-seropositive. The source material was PBMCs.

This CDR3 reads CASSQSPASGVTGELFF. The CDR3 DNA reads as TGTGCCAGCAGCCAAAGTCCCGCATCGGGAGTTACCGGGGAGCTGTTTTTT. V gene TRBV7-8 combines with J gene TRBJ2-2, with D possibly TRBD2 on 6 matching bases. Between the trimmed V and J ends, which lost 5 bases and 5 bases, there was a span of 21 bases. Germline CDR1 is SGHVS and CDR2 is FQNEAQ. The CDR3 sequence is 17 residues long.